This record looks at one T cell receptor beta chain sequence and its context. The junction departs from the called germline gene at one end, perhaps through a read error. The germline gives CDR1 SGHNT, CDR2 YENEEA. The CDR3 is 16 residues long. The sample is drawn from a study of blood T cell repertoires in COVID-19. Turning to the study itself: Donors in the United States, Italy and Spain gave samples during acute or convalescent COVID-19.

Original analysis: Estimates of nucleated cell counts were drawn from the amplification of reference gene primers. Using immunoSEQ multiplex PCR, the repertoire was profiled, and TCRdb retains in-frame clones only, with some absent. The V and J calls and clone size were taken over from that table, and D and trimming were inferred from the DNA. The sample shows tens of thousands of clones, 80% of them seen only once. This clonotype was sampled from a woman aged 70-85 years with acute or convalescent COVID-19. The chain links TRBV11-3 to TRBJ2-2; the match to TRBD1 covers 9 bases. Sequences were obtained from peripheral blood. CDR3 coding DNA: TGTGCCAGCAGCTTAGACGGGCGCCCGGAGACAGGGGGGCTGTTTTTT. It encodes CASSLDGRPETGGLFF.